Below, 15 T cell receptor beta chains from the same sample are listed, as sequenced in a study of cytomegalovirus exposure and HLA in healthy donors. The PCR had 60 Vbeta and 13 Jbeta primers. Data came from immunoSEQ multiplex PCR; TCRdb stores just in-frame clones and leaves some out. The data show about 120,000 clones, 75% to 80% seen once. The specimen was PBMCs. The receptors here all came from a young woman in good health and CMV-seropositive.

This chain links TRBV5-6 with TRBJ1-5, with a tentative D call TRBD1 (6 bases). The CDR3 loop spans 15 amino acids. V lost 3 bases and J lost 6, with 16 bases in between. Germline V gene data show CDR1 as SGHDT and CDR2 as YYEEEE. The CDR3 DNA reads as TGTGCCAGCAGCTCGTTTAACAGGGAGGGTCAGCCCCAGCATTTT. As protein: CASSSFNREGQPQHF.

V is TRBV28 and J is TRBJ1-2; 11 nucleotides align to TRBD1. Germline V gives CDR1 MDHEN, CDR2 SYDVKM. V shed 5 bases and J 0 bases; nucleotides not matched to a gene: 8. The CDR3 length is 17 residues. CDR3 loop: CASSGPGQGVSNYGYTF. The CDR3 DNA follows: TGTGCCAGCAGTGGACCGGGACAGGGGGTCTCTAACTATGGCTACACCTTC.

The chain carries TRBV9 and TRBJ2-1; 8 nucleotides align to TRBD2. V was clipped by 0 bases and J by 4 bases; unmatched bases: 3. CDR3 size: 15 residues. The germline V gene encodes CDR1 SGDLS and CDR2 YYNGEE. The CDR3 protein is CASSVESGGYNEQFF. DNA of the CDR3: TGTGCCAGCAGCGTAGAAAGCGGGGGTTACAATGAGCAGTTCTTC.

This clone was seen a single time. V is TRBV28 and J is TRBJ2-7; D might be TRBD2 (6 bases). Germline V gene data show CDR1 as MDHEN and CDR2 as SYDVKM. The CDR3 sequence is 16 residues long. The V end lost 6 bases, the J end lost 3 bases, and 21 bases lay between the germline ends. The CDR3, as DNA: TGTGCCAGCAGCCTAGGACTAACCGCCAACTACTACGAGCAGTACTTC. Protein sequence: CASSLGLTANYYEQYF.

J is TRBJ2-5 and V is TRBV5-1, with D tentatively TRBD1 (6 bases). Germline assignment: CDR1 SGHRS and CDR2 YFSETQ. V was shortened by 0 bases and J by 2 bases, with 14 bases between the two germline ends. The CDR3 is 16 amino acids. The CDR3 DNA is TGCGCCAGCAGCTTGGCCCCCGGGACACTTCAAGAGACCCAGTACTTC. Translated, it gives CASSLAPGTLQETQYF.

The chain links TRBV4-2 to TRBJ2-7; D is perhaps TRBD1 (5 bases). Germline CDR1 LGHNA, CDR2 YNFKEQ. V was pared by 0 bases and J by 1 base, with 19 bases between. The CDR3 is 18 amino acids. The CDR3 protein is CASSQEAPIRDGSYEQYF. CDR3 in DNA: TGTGCCAGCAGCCAAGAGGCCCCCATCAGGGATGGGTCCTACGAGCAGTACTTC.

The chain combines TRBV5-1 with TRBJ2-1, with D possibly matching TRBD1 (5 bases). Germline CDR1 is SGHRS and CDR2 is YFSETQ. This CDR3 is built from 14 residues. Trimming left V 3 bases short and J 6 bases short, with 13 bases between. Here the CDR3 reads CASSWGSGSNEQFF. The DNA for the CDR3 is TGCGCCAGCAGCTGGGGATCAGGGTCCAATGAGCAGTTCTTC.

The rearrangement uses TRBV5-5 and TRBJ2-2; perhaps TRBD1 as D (5 bases). Germline CDR1 SGHKS, CDR2 YYEKEE (reference sequence). The CDR3 is 15 amino acids. Trimming took off 4 bases at V and 6 bases at J, with 16 bases between the two ends. CDR3 in amino acids: CASSPWGHSPGELFF. DNA of the CDR3: TGTGCCAGCAGCCCCTGGGGCCACTCCCCCGGGGAGCTGTTTTTT.

This clone was seen a handful of times. The chain uses TRBV14 and TRBJ1-6; tentatively, D is TRBD1 (5 bases). Germline V gene lookup returns CDR1 SGHDN and CDR2 FVKESK. The CDR3 has 14 residues. The V and J ends lost 6 bases and 4 bases respectively, with 10 bases between them. CDR3 DNA: TGTGCCAGCAGGGGGAGGGGTTATAATTCACCCCTCCACTTT. It specifies CASRGRGYNSPLHF.

This sequence joins TRBV19 and TRBJ2-2; 11 positions agree with TRBD1. Per germline, CDR1 LNHDA and CDR2 SQIVND (reference sequence). The CDR3 loop spans 17 amino acids. Trimming at V came to 4 bases and at J to 5 bases, leaving 9 bases not matched to a gene. CDR3 protein: CASSTGSGTGGTGELFF. CDR3 DNA: TGTGCCAGTAGTACCGGCTCCGGGACAGGGGGGACCGGGGAGCTGTTTTTT.

This chain uses TRBV4-3 with TRBJ1-3; no reliable D call. The CDR3 runs to 15 residues. Germline loops: CDR1 LGHNA, CDR2 YSLEER. The V gene lost 4 bases and the J gene lost 4 bases, with 14 bases spanning the gap. The CDR3 loop is CASSPQSRAGNTIYF. CDR3 sequence (DNA): TGCGCCAGCAGCCCTCAATCTCGAGCAGGAAACACCATATATTTT.

This clone was seen a single time. The chain links TRBV9 to TRBJ1-1; possible D gene TRBD1, 6 bases. Germline V gene lookup returns CDR1 SGDLS and CDR2 YYNGEE. V was cut by 0 bases and J by 6 bases, with 9 bases left in between. There are 13 residues in the CDR3. The CDR3 reads CASSVGDRPEAFF. For the CDR3, the DNA is TGTGCCAGCAGCGTAGGCGACAGGCCTGAAGCTTTCTTT.

A few counts support this clone. CDR3 bases: TGCGCCAGCAGCCCAGCCGGGACAGGGGTCAAGGGCCAGTTCTTC. Translating it yields CASSPAGTGVKGQFF. The chain uses TRBV5-1 and TRBJ2-1, with TRBD1 matching over 10 bases. Germline CDR1 reads SGHRS; CDR2 reads YFSETQ. V was pared by 4 bases and J by 13 bases, with 14 bases of the junction left unmatched. The CDR3 covers 15 residues.

The chain is built from TRBV30 and TRBJ2-1; 8 nucleotides match TRBD2. In germline, CDR1 is GTSNPN, CDR2 SVGIG (reference sequence). J gave up 7 bases and V 7 bases, and 9 bases lay outside the gene matches. The CDR3 runs 13 residues. CDR3 region: CASSGTRGNEQFF. Here the CDR3 DNA reads TGTGCCTCTTCCGGGACTAGAGGGAATGAGCAGTTCTTC.

This rearrangement joins TRBV6-5 to TRBJ2-7; D is possibly TRBD1 (6 bases). This CDR3 is built from 13 residues. The germline gives CDR1 MNHEY, CDR2 SVGAGI. The V gene lost 4 bases and the J gene lost 6 bases, with 13 bases spanning the gap. The CDR3 nucleotides read TGTGCCAGCAGTTTCTCAGGGGTACGCGAGCAGTACTTC. Encoded protein: CASSFSGVREQYF.